The sequence of this T cell receptor (beta chain) was determined in a study of T cells after yellow fever vaccination. CDR1 is LGHNA and CDR2 is YSLEER in the germline V gene. The CDR3 sequence is 16 residues long. Trimming took off 0 bases at V and 5 bases at J, with 16 bases between the two ends. TCRdb reprocessed the 5' RACE reads via MiXCR and lists one record per CDR3 protein. This sample has a few hundred thousand distinct CDR3 sequences; roughly a sixth occur once, and the top ten carry around 15%. This clonotype was found many times. The rearrangement joins TRBV4-3 to TRBJ2-5; tentatively, D is TRBD2 (5 bases). Sequenced here: PBMCs, sampled roughly 5 days after the first yellow fever vaccination. The clonotype was recovered from a man between 18 and 35 years old who received the YFV17D yellow fever vaccine. The CDR3 nucleotides read TGCGCCAGCAGCCAAGATTGGGCCGAGGGAAGGGAGACCCAGTACTTC. Translation: CASSQDWAEGRETQYF.